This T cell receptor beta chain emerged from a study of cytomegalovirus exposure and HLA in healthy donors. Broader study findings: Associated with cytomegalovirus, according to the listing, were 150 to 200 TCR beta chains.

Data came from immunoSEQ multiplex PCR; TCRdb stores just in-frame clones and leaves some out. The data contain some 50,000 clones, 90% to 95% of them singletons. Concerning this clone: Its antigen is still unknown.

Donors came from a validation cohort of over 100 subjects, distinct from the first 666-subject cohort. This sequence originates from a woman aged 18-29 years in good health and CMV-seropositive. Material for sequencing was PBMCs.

For the CDR3, the DNA is TGCGCCAGCAGCGGGTCCCCAGGACTAGCGGGATCCAACTACGAGCAGTACTTC. Its translation is CASSGSPGLAGSNYEQYF. The V gene is TRBV5-1, the J gene TRBJ2-7, with 12 positions matching TRBD2. The trim removed 4 bases at V and 3 bases at J, leaving 14 bases unmatched. Per the germline V gene, CDR1 is SGHRS and CDR2 is YFSETQ. The CDR3 has 18 residues.